These 23 T cell receptor beta chains share one sample of origin, sequenced in a study of technical replicates of blood from a few donors. TCRdb keeps only in-frame clones here, not all; method: immunoSEQ multiplex PCR. Found here are some 87,000 clones, roughly 97% of them singletons; the top ten hold less than 0.35%. The sample was T cells isolated from PBMCs. The receptors originated from a human donor in good health.

The chain couples TRBV7-6 to TRBJ1-3; TRBD1 is a possible D gene (5 bases). Germline values: CDR1 SGHVS, CDR2 FNYEAQ. The V and J ends lost 4 bases and 8 bases respectively, with 12 bases between them. The CDR3 runs 13 residues. The DNA for the CDR3 is TGTGCCAGCAGCTCACCCACAGGCCACACCATATATTTT. Translated, it gives CASSSPTGHTIYF.

This chain joins TRBV5-6 and TRBJ2-7, with 8 bases fitting TRBD1. Germline assignment: CDR1 SGHDT and CDR2 YYEEEE. There are 14 residues in the CDR3. J was trimmed by 1 base and V by 2 bases; bases with no gene match: 2. CDR3 loop: CASSFGTGSYEQYF. CDR3 sequence (DNA): TGTGCCAGCAGCTTCGGGACAGGATCCTACGAGCAGTACTTC.

The chain combines TRBV29-1 with TRBJ2-5; D is ambiguous. V was cut by 4 bases and J by 0 bases, with 9 bases left in between. Germline V CDR1 and CDR2: SQVTM, ANQGSEA. This CDR3 is 13 amino acids long. This chain's CDR3 is CSVAGWDQETQYF. The CDR3 DNA is TGCAGCGTTGCGGGTTGGGACCAAGAGACCCAGTACTTC.

The gene calls are TRBV11-3 and TRBJ2-3; no reliable D call. The germline V gene encodes CDR1 SGHNT and CDR2 YENEEA. The CDR3 is 14 residues long. Trimming pared 1 base from V and 2 bases from J, leaving 7 bases between. The CDR3 loop reads CASSLGALTDTQYF. The CDR3 DNA follows: TGTGCCAGCAGCTTAGGGGCCCTCACAGATACGCAGTATTTT.

The rearrangement joins TRBV18 to TRBJ1-1, with TRBD1 matching 7 bases. CDR3 length equals 13 residues. Losses at the gene ends were 0 bases for V and 6 bases for J; bases not matched to a gene: 1. The germline gives CDR1 KGHSH, CDR2 LQKENI. CDR3: CASSPPGQSEAFF. The CDR3, as DNA: TGTGCCAGCTCACCACCGGGACAGTCTGAAGCTTTCTTT.

The CDR3 loop is CASSHNPGTDTQYF. The CDR3 DNA follows: TGTGCCAGCAGTCACAATCCGGGGACAGATACGCAGTATTTT. The chain employs TRBV6-4 and TRBJ2-3, with a possible D match to TRBD2 (5 bases). V was clipped by 5 bases and J by 3 bases, with 12 bases between them. Germline CDR1 is MRHNA and CDR2 is SNTAGT. The length of the CDR3 is 14 residues.

This sequence joins TRBV14 and TRBJ2-7, with TRBD2 matching 11 bases. This CDR3 contains 16 residues. Germline-derived CDR1 and CDR2 are SGHDN and FVKESK. V shed 0 bases, J shed 2 bases, and the junction held 3 bases outside the gene matches. CDR3 in amino acids: CASSQDRGLAAYEQYF. The CDR3 DNA sequence: TGTGCCAGCAGCCAAGATAGGGGACTAGCGGCCTACGAGCAGTACTTC.

This clone has only one observation. This chain joins TRBV9 and TRBJ1-1; possibly TRBD1 for D (5 bases). Germline CDR1 is SGDLS and CDR2 is YYNGEE. V was trimmed by 4 bases and J by 4 bases, leaving 17 bases between them. This CDR3 region has 15 residues. The CDR3 sequence is CASSRLFREGTEAFF. The DNA of the CDR3 is TGTGCCAGCAGCCGCCTATTCAGGGAAGGCACTGAAGCTTTCTTT.

The rearrangement links TRBV10-3 to TRBJ1-4; 7 bases are shared with TRBD1. CDR3 length: 16 residues. J was trimmed by 4 bases and V by 0 bases; bases with no gene match: 5. In germline, CDR1 is ENHRY, CDR2 SYGVKD. The CDR3 DNA reads TGTGCCATCAGTGAGTCGGGGGGACAGAGTAATGAAAAACTGTTTTTT. This gives the protein CAISESGGQSNEKLFF.

This chain connects TRBV11-3 to TRBJ2-7; a weak D match, TRBD2 (5 bases). The CDR3 covers 15 residues. Trimming pared 0 bases from V and 7 bases from J, leaving 16 bases between. Germline lookup yields CDR1 SGHNT and CDR2 YENEEA. The CDR3 bases are TGTGCCAGCAGCTTAGACTATTTTCGACCGGGAGAGCAGTACTTC. This encodes CASSLDYFRPGEQYF.

The chain uses TRBV6-6 and TRBJ1-1; a weak D match, TRBD1 (5 bases). Trimming removed 7 bases from V and 4 bases from J, with 13 bases in between. The CDR3 has 13 amino acids. CDR1 is MNHNY and CDR2 is SVGAGI in the germline V gene (reference sequence). The CDR3 spells CASIRGSGTEAFF. CDR3 nucleotides: TGTGCCAGCATACGGGGGAGCGGCACTGAAGCTTTCTTT.

This clone showed up just a few times. The chain uses TRBV7-9 and TRBJ1-2; 9 positions agree with TRBD1. The CDR3 extends over 16 amino acids. Germline values: CDR1 SEHNR, CDR2 FQNEAQ (reference sequence). V shed 2 bases and J 7 bases; nucleotides not matched to a gene: 11. For the CDR3, the DNA is TGTGCCAGCAGCTTACCGTGGGACAGGGTATCCTCTGGCTACACCTTC. Its translation: CASSLPWDRVSSGYTF.

V and J are TRBV6-1 and TRBJ2-1; D is undetermined. Germline loops: CDR1 MNHNS, CDR2 SASEGT. Trimming stripped 5 bases from V and 1 base from J, with 9 bases between. The CDR3 has 14 amino acids. DNA for the CDR3: TGTGCCAGCAGTAAAGATTCATCCTACAATGAGCAGTTCTTC. Its protein product is CASSKDSSYNEQFF.

The V and J genes are TRBV19 and TRBJ2-7; 7 bases line up with TRBD1. The germline V gene has CDR1 LNHDA and CDR2 SQIVND (reference sequence). There are 14 residues in the CDR3. V was clipped by 3 bases and J by 3 bases; unmatched bases: 5. This CDR3 is CASSIGDRDYEQYF. CDR3 nucleotides: TGTGCCAGTAGTATCGGTGACAGGGACTACGAGCAGTACTTC.

This chain joins TRBV19 and TRBJ2-7; possible D gene TRBD2, 6 bases. The CDR3 runs 14 residues. Germline V gene sequence: CDR1 LNHDA, CDR2 SQIVND (reference sequence). The V end was cut by 3 bases, the J end by 7 bases, with 16 bases between. The DNA for the CDR3 is TGTGCCAGTAGTATCAGGGAGAACGCGGGGGAGCAGTACTTC. It encodes CASSIRENAGEQYF.

This sequence joins TRBV10-3 and TRBJ1-1, with D tentatively TRBD1 (5 bases). CDR1 is ENHRY and CDR2 is SYGVKD in the germline V gene. The CDR3 loop spans 12 amino acids. V lost 2 bases and J 7 bases, leaving 8 bases between the germline ends. For the CDR3, the DNA is TGTGCCATCAGTGAGCAGGGATATGAAGCTTTCTTT. Its translation: CAISEQGYEAFF.

The chain uses TRBV14 and TRBJ2-5; 8 bases agree with TRBD1. Trimming removed 2 bases from V and 12 bases from J; junction bases left unmatched: 5. Germline V gene lookup returns CDR1 SGHDN and CDR2 FVKESK. The CDR3 has 12 amino acids. CDR3 in DNA: TGTGCCAGCAGCCAAACTAGGACAGGGAAGTACTTC. Protein sequence: CASSQTRTGKYF.

V gene TRBV7-2 combines with J gene TRBJ2-5; D not resolved. There are 13 residues in the CDR3. V lost 2 bases and J lost 5, with 9 bases in between. Germline V gives CDR1 SGHTA, CDR2 FQGNSA. CDR3 sequence reads: CASSLSYRETQYF. DNA of the CDR3: TGTGCCAGCAGCTTATCATACCGGGAGACCCAGTACTTC.

This CDR3 is CASSLAVGAIISDEQFF. Written as DNA, the CDR3 is TGTGCCAGCAGCTTAGCTGTGGGGGCCATCATCTCCGATGAGCAGTTCTTC. This chain uses TRBV7-8 with TRBJ2-1; tentatively, D is TRBD1 (6 bases). This CDR3 is 17 amino acids long. The germline V gene encodes CDR1 SGHVS and CDR2 FQNEAQ. V lost 0 bases and J 8 bases, leaving 20 bases between the germline ends.

This rearrangement joins TRBV11-3 to TRBJ2-3, with D tentatively TRBD2 (5 bases). Trimming stripped 4 bases from V and 9 bases from J, with 17 bases between. CDR1 and CDR2 from the germline V gene are SGHNT and YENEEA. There are 14 residues in the CDR3. For the CDR3, the DNA is TGTGCCAGCAGCTCAAATTTCGACGGGAAAACGCAGTATTTT. Translating it yields CASSSNFDGKTQYF.

The chain employs TRBV19 and TRBJ1-5, with D unclear. This CDR3 region has 13 residues. Germline CDR1 and CDR2: LNHDA and SQIVND (reference sequence). V was pared by 4 bases and J by 7 bases, with 11 bases between. The CDR3 sequence: CASSKEEGQPQHF. CDR3 DNA: TGTGCCAGTAGTAAGGAAGAGGGCCAGCCCCAGCATTTT.

The chain couples TRBV9 to TRBJ2-1, with D possibly TRBD2 on 6 matching bases. The CDR3 totals 15 residues. V shed 4 bases and J shed 0 bases, with 11 bases lying between them. Germline CDR1 and CDR2: SGDLS and YYNGEE. The CDR3 protein is CASSPRDSSYNEQFF. DNA of the CDR3: TGTGCCAGCAGCCCCCGGGACTCCTCCTACAATGAGCAGTTCTTC.

V usage is TRBV5-1 and J usage is TRBJ1-1, with D tentatively TRBD1 (6 bases). Trimming removed 3 bases at V and 3 bases at J, with 15 bases between. This CDR3 has 15 amino acids. Germline V gene sequence: CDR1 SGHRS, CDR2 YFSETQ. CDR3 loop: CASSWNGQPDTEAFF. The CDR3 nucleotides are TGCGCCAGCAGCTGGAACGGACAGCCGGACACTGAAGCTTTCTTT.